This T cell receptor (beta chain) was sequenced during a study of identical twins. With 6 bases removed from V and 7 bases from J, the gap between germline ends came to 19 bases. Per germline, CDR1 DFQATT and CDR2 SNEGSKA (reference sequence). The CDR3 contains 15 residues. TCRdb independently ran MiXCR on the 5' RACE reads; one entry per CDR3 protein. The data contain about 280,000 distinct CDR3 sequences, about 8.1% of them singletons. The sample holds a few counts of this clonotype. This sample was shared with a second study, whose subject was yellow fever vaccine responses in identical twins.

This sequence was found in a woman aged 18 to 35 in good health. The chain couples TRBV20-1 to TRBJ1-6, with TRBD1 as a possible D gene (5 bases). Sequencing used memory (CD45RO+) T cells sorted from blood. The DNA of the CDR3 is TGCAGTGCGGGGGAGGGAGGGGCAAGGAATTCACCCCTCCACTTT. It codes for CSAGEGGARNSPLHF.